This T cell receptor (beta chain) originates from a study of pediatric ulcerative colitis. The blood sample was taken during the colonoscopy visit. Samples were sequenced at Survey level, maximum 500,000 reads. TCRdb keeps only in-frame clones here, not all; method: immunoSEQ multiplex PCR. The profile shows around 64,000 clones, 77% of them singletons. Broader study findings: Rectal repertoires separated controls, mild-moderate and acute severe colitis. Ulcerative colitis patients shared more blood-rectal clones than controls.

Regarding this clone: Its antigen is not known.

The CDR3 is 10 amino acids. Germline-derived CDR1 and CDR2 are DFQATT and SNEGSKA (reference sequence). V lost 6 bases and J lost 10, with 12 bases in between. This sequence was found in a boy aged 10-17 years with moderate ulcerative colitis. The sequenced material came from blood. The chain joins TRBV20-1 to TRBJ1-1; TRBD1 might be the D (5 bases). CDR3 residues: CSAKQEGAFF. The CDR3 bases are TGCAGTGCAAAACAGGAAGGAGCTTTCTTT.